Shown below are 29 T cell receptor beta chains from a single sample sequenced in a study of control samples from healthy donors and cancer patients. Profiling relied on immunoSEQ multiplex PCR, and the TCRdb table lists in-frame clones only, not all of them. The repertoire includes some 70,000 clones, more than 80% of them detected once, and 2.9% sits in the top ten. The sequenced material came from PBMCs. The receptor source for this set is a woman in her forties or fifties with lung cancer.

This clone appeared a single time. This chain links TRBV9 with TRBJ2-2; 7 bases are shared with TRBD1. The germline CDR1 and CDR2 sequences are SGDLS and YYNGEE. With V trimmed by 0 bases and J by 3 bases, 11 bases remained unmatched. This CDR3 has 18 amino acids. Written as DNA, the CDR3 is TGTGCCAGCAGCGTAGCGATTGCCGGGACAGAAGACACCGGGGAGCTGTTTTTT. Residues: CASSVAIAGTEDTGELFF.

The rearrangement uses TRBV12-3 or TRBV12-4 and TRBJ2-1; tentative D call: TRBD2 (5 bases). The CDR3 sequence is 12 residues long. The V end was cut by 0 bases, the J end by 14 bases, with 11 bases between. The CDR3 DNA reads TGTGCCAGCAGTTTAGCCGTAAAGGGAGAGTTCTTC. Translation gives CASSLAVKGEFF.

The V and J genes are TRBV25-1 and TRBJ1-2; D is uncertain. Trimming shortened V by 7 bases and J by 0 bases, and 6 bases separated the two germline ends. The germline gives CDR1 MGHDK, CDR2 SYGVNS. The CDR3 runs 12 residues. The CDR3 loop reads CASKTSNYGYTF. CDR3 coding DNA: TGTGCCAGCAAAACATCTAACTATGGCTACACCTTC.

The CDR3 here is CASSLRRTGGTEAFF. CDR3 sequence (DNA): TGTGCCAGCAGTTTAAGGAGGACAGGGGGTACTGAAGCTTTCTTT. This chain links TRBV28 with TRBJ1-1, with 10 bases matching TRBD1. The V gene end was trimmed by 2 bases and the J gene end by 5 bases; junction bases not matched to a gene: 5. The CDR3 totals 15 residues. Germline CDR1 reads MDHEN; CDR2 reads SYDVKM.

This chain joins TRBV7-2 and TRBJ2-1; no reliable D call. Germline CDR1 reads SGHTA; CDR2 reads FQGNSA. The CDR3 is made up of 14 amino acids. With 5 bases removed from V and 0 bases from J, the gap between germline ends came to 8 bases. The CDR3 region has the DNA TGTGCCAGCAGCAGCTCCAGCTCCTACAATGAGCAGTTCTTC. It is translated as CASSSSSSYNEQFF.

In DNA, the CDR3 is TGTGCCAGCTCACACGAACAGGGATACAATGAGCAGTTCTTC. The encoded protein is CASSHEQGYNEQFF. The chain joins TRBV18 to TRBJ2-1; TRBD1 might be the D (6 bases). The V end lost 4 bases, the J end lost 4 bases, and 11 bases lay between the germline ends. From germline, CDR1 is KGHSH and CDR2 LQKENI. The CDR3 sequence is 14 residues long. The full variable domain, completed using reference TRBV18 and TRBJ2-1, is NAGVMQNPRHLVRRRGQEARLRCSPMKGHSHVYWYRQLPEEGLKFMVYLQKENIIDESGMPKERFSAEFPKEGPSILRIQQVVRGDSAAYFCASSHEQGYNEQFFGPGTRLTVL.

This clone was observed a single time. This rearrangement joins TRBV7-3 to TRBJ2-7; tentative D call: TRBD2 (7 bases). Per the germline V gene, CDR1 is SGHTA and CDR2 is FQGTGA. V lost 1 base, J lost 7 bases, and 17 bases lay in between. The CDR3 has 15 residues. The CDR3 bases are TGTGCCAGCAGCTTAAGCCCTCGGGGGGCGGGAGAGCAGTACTTC. Amino acids: CASSLSPRGAGEQYF.

The rearrangement uses TRBV19 and TRBJ2-1; 12 bases fit TRBD2. The CDR3 has 15 residues. The ends lost 6 bases at V and 6 bases at J; junction bases unmatched: 6. Germline CDR1 is LNHDA and CDR2 is SQIVND (reference sequence). This chain's CDR3 is CASSASGGAANEQFF. The CDR3, as DNA: TGTGCCAGTAGCGCTAGCGGGGGGGCGGCCAATGAGCAGTTCTTC. The variable domain in full, completed from reference TRBV19 and TRBJ2-1, reads DGGITQSPKYLFRKEGQNVTLSCEQNLNHDAMYWYRQDPGQGLRLIYYSQIVNDFQKGDIAEGYSVSREKKESFPLTVTSAQKNPTAFYLCASSASGGAANEQFFGPGTRLTVL.

This clone was observed a few times. The V and J genes are TRBV18 and TRBJ1-2, with 10 bases identical to TRBD1. The ends lost 5 bases at V and 8 bases at J; junction bases unmatched: 5. CDR3 length: 13 amino acids. Germline V gene data show CDR1 as KGHSH and CDR2 as LQKENI. Here the CDR3 DNA reads TGTGCCAGCTCAGGACAGGGGGTTGGCGGCTACACCTTC. This encodes CASSGQGVGGYTF.

The chain is built from TRBV5-4 and TRBJ2-7, with 7 bases that match TRBD1. J gave up 3 bases and V 0 bases, and 3 bases lay outside the gene matches. The CDR3 contains 14 residues. Germline V gene sequence: CDR1 SGHNT, CDR2 YYREEE (reference sequence). The CDR3 reads CASSLGQGDYEQYF. For the CDR3, the DNA is TGTGCCAGCAGCTTGGGTCAGGGGGACTACGAGCAGTACTTC. Full variable domain (missing parts from reference TRBV5-4 and TRBJ2-7): ETGVTQSPTHLIKTRGQQVTLRCSSQSGHNTVSWYQQALGQGPQFIFQYYREEENGRGNFPPRFSGLQFPNYSSELNVNALELDDSALYLCASSLGQGDYEQYFGPGTRLTVT.

This clone was seen only a few times. The chain joins TRBV12-3 or TRBV12-4 to TRBJ1-2; TRBD1 might be the D (6 bases). The CDR3 totals 12 residues. The V end was cut by 4 bases, the J end by 8 bases, with 11 bases between. This CDR3 is CASSSGTSGYTF. CDR3 bases: TGTGCCAGCAGTTCCGGGACATCGGGCTACACCTTC.

The rearrangement uses TRBV7-9 and TRBJ2-1, with TRBD2 identical over 7 bases. CDR1 and CDR2 (germline): SEHNR, FQNEAQ (reference sequence). V gave up 1 base and J gave up 7 bases; unmatched junction bases: 10. The CDR3 consists of 16 residues. The CDR3 sequence: CASSLDGRGRDNEQFF. CDR3 DNA: TGTGCCAGCAGCTTAGATGGGAGGGGACGGGATAATGAGCAGTTCTTC.

This chain uses TRBV6-5 with TRBJ1-4, with 8 nucleotides matching TRBD1. Germline assignment: CDR1 MNHEY and CDR2 SVGAGI. The V gene end was trimmed by 2 bases and the J gene end by 6 bases; junction bases not matched to a gene: 8. The CDR3 spans 16 residues. The CDR3 loop is CASSYRGGTGHEKLFF. The CDR3 coding sequence is TGTGCCAGCAGTTACAGGGGAGGGACAGGACATGAAAAACTGTTTTTT.

V is TRBV6-1 and J is TRBJ1-2; D is unclear. The V end was cut by 2 bases, the J end by 4 bases, with 8 bases between. The CDR3 consists of 13 residues. Germline V gene data show CDR1 as MNHNS and CDR2 as SASEGT. The CDR3 loop is CASSELLLYGYTF. For the CDR3, the DNA is TGTGCCAGCAGTGAACTGTTACTCTATGGCTACACCTTC.

This clone has just one count. The chain uses TRBV5-1 and TRBJ2-5; 10 bases are a match to TRBD1. The CDR3 is made up of 15 amino acids. CDR1 and CDR2 from the germline V gene are SGHRS and YFSETQ. With V trimmed by 4 bases and J by 4 bases, 7 bases remained unmatched. CDR3 bases: TGCGCCAGCAGCGACCGGACAGGGGGTCTAGAGACCCAGTACTTC. Amino acids: CASSDRTGGLETQYF.

V and J are TRBV3-1 (or the pseudogene TRBV3-2) and TRBJ2-7; no reliable D call. V shed 6 bases and J shed 0 bases, with 6 bases lying between them. The CDR3 consists of 12 residues. The V gene's germline CDR1 is LGHDT and CDR2 YNNKEL (reference sequence). The CDR3 sequence is CASSPGSYEQYF. The CDR3 coding sequence is TGTGCCAGCAGTCCGGGCTCCTACGAGCAGTACTTC.

The CDR3 reads CASSRGLALTGEQFF. DNA for the CDR3: TGTGCCAGCAGCCGGGGACTAGCCCTCACAGGTGAGCAGTTCTTC. The J gene is TRBJ2-1, the V gene TRBV5-4; TRBD2 matches at 9 bases. Per the germline V gene, CDR1 is SGHNT and CDR2 is YYREEE (reference sequence). The length of the CDR3 is 15 residues. V was pared by 4 bases and J by 9 bases, with 11 bases of the junction left unmatched.

The chain links TRBV19 to TRBJ1-1; D not certain. The CDR3 extends over 13 amino acids. Germline lookup yields CDR1 LNHDA and CDR2 SQIVND (reference sequence). Deletions cut 5 bases from V and 8 bases from J, with 15 bases between. CDR3 sequence (DNA): TGTGCCAGTAGTTTAGCGCGGGAACTCGAAGCTTTCTTT. Its protein is CASSLARELEAFF.

V is TRBV18 and J is TRBJ2-5, with D tentatively TRBD1 (5 bases). Looked up from germline, CDR1 is KGHSH and CDR2 is LQKENI. V shed 1 base and J shed 1 base, with 7 bases lying between them. The CDR3 is 14 amino acids. The CDR3 sequence: CASSPRQLQETQYF. CDR3 nucleotide sequence: TGTGCCAGCTCACCACGACAGCTCCAAGAGACCCAGTACTTC. Looking up the rest from reference TRBV18 and TRBJ2-5 gives the full variable domain: NAGVMQNPRHLVRRRGQEARLRCSPMKGHSHVYWYRQLPEEGLKFMVYLQKENIIDESGMPKERFSAEFPKEGPSILRIQQVVRGDSAAYFCASSPRQLQETQYFGPGTRLLVL.

The chain uses TRBV7-2 and TRBJ2-2; tentatively, D is TRBD1 (6 bases). V lost 4 bases, J lost 1 base, and 10 bases lay in between. This CDR3 region has 15 residues. In germline, CDR1 is SGHTA, CDR2 FQGNSA. CDR3 region: CASSSDSRNTGELFF. DNA for the CDR3: TGTGCCAGCAGCTCGGACAGCCGGAACACCGGGGAGCTGTTTTTT.

V and J are TRBV7-2 and TRBJ2-7; D gene ambiguous. V dropped 3 bases and J dropped 4 bases, with 10 bases sitting between them. This CDR3 is 13 amino acids long. Germline V gene data show CDR1 as SGHTA and CDR2 as FQGNSA. This chain's CDR3 is CASSLSTQYEQYF. The DNA of the CDR3 is TGTGCCAGCAGCTTGTCGACGCAATACGAGCAGTACTTC.

This clone was observed a single time. The DNA of the CDR3 is TGTGCCAGCAGCCTGGGCCCTCCCTACGAGCAGTACTTC. Amino acids: CASSLGPPYEQYF. J is TRBJ2-7 and V is TRBV7-8; the D is unclear. This CDR3 has 13 residues. Per the germline V gene, CDR1 is SGHVS and CDR2 is FQNEAQ. V was shortened by 5 bases and J by 2 bases, with 10 bases between the two germline ends.

The V gene is TRBV15, the J gene TRBJ2-2; TRBD2 is a possible D gene (6 bases). Germline V CDR1 and CDR2: LNHNV, YYDKDF (reference sequence). Trimming shortened V by 0 bases and J by 7 bases, and 15 bases separated the two germline ends. This CDR3 spans 16 amino acids. CDR3 DNA: TGTGCCACCAGCAGAGATTTATTCGGGGGAAACGGGGAGCTGTTTTTT. It codes for CATSRDLFGGNGELFF.

V usage is TRBV6-5 and J usage is TRBJ1-1; maybe TRBD1 (5 bases). The CDR3 spans 14 residues. Germline CDR1 is MNHEY and CDR2 is SVGAGI. Deletions cut 6 bases from V and 1 base from J, with 12 bases between. CDR3 sequence reads: CASSDGQTNTEAFF. For the CDR3, the DNA is TGTGCCAGCAGCGACGGACAAACGAACACTGAAGCTTTCTTT.

The chain employs TRBV3-1 (or the pseudogene TRBV3-2) and TRBJ1-2, with 8 bases aligning to TRBD1. V lost 4 bases and J lost 8; bases outside the gene matches: 9. CDR1 is LGHDT and CDR2 is YNNKEL in the germline V gene (reference sequence). The CDR3 is made up of 14 amino acids. CDR3 sequence (DNA): TGTGCCAGCAGCCTTCCGGACAGGGACGGAGGCTACACCTTC. It translates to CASSLPDRDGGYTF.

This clone was observed once. The chain uses TRBV5-1 and TRBJ1-5, with D uncertain. The CDR3 is 14 amino acids. Trimming took off 4 bases at V and 5 bases at J, with 13 bases between the two ends. Per the germline V gene, CDR1 is SGHRS and CDR2 is YFSETQ. The CDR3 DNA reads as TGCGCCAGCAGCCCGGGCGGGTTAGATCAGCCCCAGCATTTT. Residues: CASSPGGLDQPQHF.

V usage is TRBV9 and J usage is TRBJ2-1, with 13 positions matching TRBD2. Germline assignment: CDR1 SGDLS and CDR2 YYNGEE. The CDR3 runs to 16 residues. The V gene end was trimmed by 3 bases and the J gene end by 4 bases; junction bases not matched to a gene: 4. The CDR3 DNA reads as TGTGCCAGCAGCGCCGGGACTAGCGGGGTTTACAATGAGCAGTTCTTC. It is translated as CASSAGTSGVYNEQFF.

The CDR3 region is CASSSRTSHEQYF. CDR3 nucleotide sequence: TGTGCCAGCAGTTCCCGGACTAGCCACGAGCAGTACTTC. The V gene is TRBV2, the J gene TRBJ2-7; 8 positions agree with TRBD2. CDR3 length: 13 residues. Germline CDR1 SNHLY, CDR2 FYNNEI. V shed 5 bases, J shed 5 bases, and the junction held 5 bases outside the gene matches.

This chain joins TRBV6-6 and TRBJ2-2; weak D call: TRBD1 (5 bases). CDR3 length: 15 amino acids. V lost 6 bases and J 4 bases, leaving 15 bases between the germline ends. Germline CDR1 reads MNHNY; CDR2 reads SVGAGI (reference sequence). CDR3 in DNA: TGTGCCAGCAGCCGTCGGCAGGGAATCACCGGGGAGCTGTTTTTT. Translated, it gives CASSRRQGITGELFF.